The clone carrying this TCR beta chain was counted a single time. Germline V CDR1 and CDR2: SGHTA, FQGNSA. The V end lost 6 bases, the J end lost 0 bases, and 19 bases lay between the germline ends. There are 17 residues in the CDR3. The data are from a study of T-cell reconstitution after alpha-beta-depleted transplantation in children. For TCRbeta, the library was prepared with unique molecular identifiers. Using its own MiXCR run on the PCR reads, TCRdb lists one record per CDR3 protein. The sample shows about 500,000 distinct CDR3 sequences, approximately 32% of them seen only once. The clonotype originates from a human donor who donated a stem cell graft to a child with aplastic anemia. The J gene is TRBJ2-3, the V gene TRBV7-2; possible D gene TRBD2, 6 bases. The starting material was PBMCs from the stem cell graft donor, obtained from the stem cell graft. The CDR3 loop is CASRRRGGETSTDTQYF. For the CDR3, the DNA is TGTGCCAGCAGGCGGCGGGGTGGGGAGACTAGCACAGATACGCAGTATTTT.